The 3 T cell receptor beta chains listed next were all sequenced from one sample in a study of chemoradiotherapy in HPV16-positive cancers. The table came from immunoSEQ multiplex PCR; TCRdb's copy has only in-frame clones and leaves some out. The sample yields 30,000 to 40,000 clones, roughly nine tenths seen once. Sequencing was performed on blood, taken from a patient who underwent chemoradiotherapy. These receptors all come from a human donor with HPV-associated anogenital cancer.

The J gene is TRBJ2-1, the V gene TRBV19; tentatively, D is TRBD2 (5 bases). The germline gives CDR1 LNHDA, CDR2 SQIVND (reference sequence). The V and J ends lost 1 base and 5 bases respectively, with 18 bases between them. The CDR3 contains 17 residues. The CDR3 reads CASSIGALVARNNEQFF. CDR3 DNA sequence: TGTGCCAGTAGTATAGGGGCACTAGTTGCTAGGAACAATGAGCAGTTCTTC.

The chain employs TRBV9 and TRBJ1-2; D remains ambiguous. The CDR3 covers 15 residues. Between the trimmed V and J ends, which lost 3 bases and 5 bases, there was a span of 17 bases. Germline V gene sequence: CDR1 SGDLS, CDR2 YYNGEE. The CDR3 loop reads CASSAGQARRYGYTF. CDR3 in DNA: TGTGCCAGCAGCGCGGGCCAGGCTCGAAGGTATGGCTACACCTTC.

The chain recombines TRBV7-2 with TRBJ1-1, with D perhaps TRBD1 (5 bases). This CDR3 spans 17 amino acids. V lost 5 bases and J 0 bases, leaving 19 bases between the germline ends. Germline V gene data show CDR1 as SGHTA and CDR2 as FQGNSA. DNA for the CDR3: TGTGCCAGCAGCCCGAAGGCAGGGAGAGGGATGAACACTGAAGCTTTCTTT. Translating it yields CASSPKAGRGMNTEAFF.